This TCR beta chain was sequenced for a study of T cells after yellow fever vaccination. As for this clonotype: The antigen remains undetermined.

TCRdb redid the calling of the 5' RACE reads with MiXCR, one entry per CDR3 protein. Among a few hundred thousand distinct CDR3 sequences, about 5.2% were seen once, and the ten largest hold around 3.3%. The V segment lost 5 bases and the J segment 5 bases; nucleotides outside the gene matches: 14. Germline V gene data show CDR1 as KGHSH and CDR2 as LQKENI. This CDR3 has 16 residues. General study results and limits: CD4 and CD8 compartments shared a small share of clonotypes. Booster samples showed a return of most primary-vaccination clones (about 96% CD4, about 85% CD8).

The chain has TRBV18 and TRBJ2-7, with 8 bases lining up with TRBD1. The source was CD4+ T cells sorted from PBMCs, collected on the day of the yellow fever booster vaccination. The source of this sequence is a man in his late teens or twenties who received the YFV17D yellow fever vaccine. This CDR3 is CASSAAGTGGKNEQYF. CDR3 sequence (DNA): TGTGCCAGCTCAGCCGCGGGTACAGGGGGAAAAAACGAGCAGTACTTC.